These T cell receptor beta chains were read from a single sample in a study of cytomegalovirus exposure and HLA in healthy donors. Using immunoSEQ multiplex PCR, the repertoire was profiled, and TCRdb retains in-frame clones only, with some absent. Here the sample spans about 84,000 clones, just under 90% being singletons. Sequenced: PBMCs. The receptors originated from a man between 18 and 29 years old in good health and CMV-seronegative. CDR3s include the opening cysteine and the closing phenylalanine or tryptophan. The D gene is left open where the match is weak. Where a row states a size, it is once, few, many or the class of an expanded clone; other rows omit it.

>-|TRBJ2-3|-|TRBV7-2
TGTGCCAGCAGCCGTACAGATACGCAGTATTTT
CASSRTDTQYF
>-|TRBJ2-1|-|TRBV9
TGTGCCAGCAGCGGCTCCAGGGTGAGCTCCTACAATGAGCAGTTCTTC
CASSGSRVSSYNEQFF
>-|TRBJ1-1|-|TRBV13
TGTGCCAGCAGCTTCAAGGGAGGAACTGAAGCTTTCTTT
CASSFKGGTEAFF
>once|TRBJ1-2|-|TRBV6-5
TGTGCCAGCAGTCCAGGACACAACTATGGCTACACCTTC
CASSPGHNYGYTF
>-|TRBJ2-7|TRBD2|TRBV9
TGTGCCAGCAGCGGCGGCGGGAGCCCCTCCTACGAGCAGTACTTC
CASSGGGSPSYEQYF
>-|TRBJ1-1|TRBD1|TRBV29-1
TGCAGCGTTGGCGGGCCTCGACAGGGCACGAACACTGAAGCTTTCTTT
CSVGGPRQGTNTEAFF
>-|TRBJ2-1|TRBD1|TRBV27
TGTGCCAGCAGTTTAAGGGCAGGGGGCTCCTACAATGAGCAGTTCTTC
CASSLRAGGSYNEQFF
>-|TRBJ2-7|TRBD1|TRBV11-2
TGTGCCAGCAGCTTAGAACAGGGGGCAATCGAGCAGTACTTC
CASSLEQGAIEQYF
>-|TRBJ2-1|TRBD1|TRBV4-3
TGCGCCAGCAGCCAAGAACGGGACAGGCCTGGCGAGCAGTTCTTC
CASSQERDRPGEQFF
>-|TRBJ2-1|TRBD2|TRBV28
TGTGCCAGCAGGCTCCCGGGACTAGCTTCGAGCGCCTACAATGAGCAGTTCTTC
CASRLPGLASSAYNEQFF
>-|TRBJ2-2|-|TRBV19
TGTGCCAGTACCTCGCTGGGGGCAAACACCGGGGAGCTGTTTTTT
CASTSLGANTGELFF
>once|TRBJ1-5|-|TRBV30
TGTGCCTGGAGTGAACAGGTATTCCCCAATCAGCCCCAGCATTTT
CAWSEQVFPNQPQHF
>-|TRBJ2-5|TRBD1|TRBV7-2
TGTGCCAGCAGCTTACCGGGACAGGGACAGACCCAGTACTTC
CASSLPGQGQTQYF
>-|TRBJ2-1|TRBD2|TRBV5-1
TGCGCCAGCAGCTTGGGACTAGCGGGAGCAACCACCTACAATGAGCAGTTCTTC
CASSLGLAGATTYNEQFF
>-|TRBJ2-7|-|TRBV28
TGTGCCAGCAGTTCTTCCTACGAGCAGTACTTC
CASSSSYEQYF
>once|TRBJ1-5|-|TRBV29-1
TGCAGCGCTGGACAGTTGGATCAGCCCCAGCATTTT
CSAGQLDQPQHF
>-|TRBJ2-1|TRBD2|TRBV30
TGTGCCTGGAGTAACGGCCTAGCGGGATCGGATGAGCAGTTCTTC
CAWSNGLAGSDEQFF
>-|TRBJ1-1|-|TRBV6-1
TGTGCCAGCAGTGACCCGGACCGGGGGTGGGCTTTCTTT
CASSDPDRGWAFF
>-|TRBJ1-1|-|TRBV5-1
TGCGCCAGCAGCTTGTCGACAGGAGATTTGAACACTGAAGCTTTCTTT
CASSLSTGDLNTEAFF
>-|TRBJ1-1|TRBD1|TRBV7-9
TGTGCCAGCAGACCCAGACAGGGGGCCCGATTGAACACTGAAGCTTTCTTT
CASRPRQGARLNTEAFF
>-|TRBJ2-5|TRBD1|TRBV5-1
TGCGCCAGCAGCTCACAGGGGAGCCAAGAGACCCAGTACTTC
CASSSQGSQETQYF
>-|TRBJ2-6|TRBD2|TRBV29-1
TGCGGCGTTGTTAGCGGGAGACCTGGGGCCAACGTCCTGACTTTC
CGVVSGRPGANVLTF
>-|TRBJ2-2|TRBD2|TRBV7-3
TGTGCCAGCAGCTCACCGGGAGGACTAGCATCCACCGGGGAGCTGTTTTTT
CASSSPGGLASTGELFF
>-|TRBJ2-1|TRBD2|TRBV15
TGTGCCACCAGCAGAGGTAGGACTAGCGGGAGCCCCAATGAGCAGTTCTTC
CATSRGRTSGSPNEQFF
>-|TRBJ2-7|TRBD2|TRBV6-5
TGTGCCAGCAGTTACCGCCGGGGGACTAGCGGTTACGAGCAGTACTTC
CASSYRRGTSGYEQYF
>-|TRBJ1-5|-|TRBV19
TGTGCCAGTAGTACGGGGAGGCAGCATAGCAATCAGCCCCAGCATTTT
CASSTGRQHSNQPQHF
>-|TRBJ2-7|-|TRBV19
TGTGCCAGTAGAGCATTCAGGGGTTCCTACGAGCAGTACTTC
CASRAFRGSYEQYF
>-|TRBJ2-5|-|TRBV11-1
TGTGCCAGCAGTAAGAGGGTAGGAGAGACCCAGTACTTC
CASSKRVGETQYF
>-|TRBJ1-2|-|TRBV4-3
TGCGCCAGCAGCCAAGGGGGGGGAAACTATGGCTACACCTTC
CASSQGGGNYGYTF
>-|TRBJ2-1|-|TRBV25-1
TGTGCCAGCAGTTACACCGATGAGCAGTTCTTC
CASSYTDEQFF
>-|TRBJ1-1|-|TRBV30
TGTGCTTGGCGGGGGGCGAACACTGAAGCTTTCTTT
CAWRGANTEAFF
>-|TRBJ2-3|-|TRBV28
TGTGCCAGCAGAGAACTCTTCAATACGCAGTATTTT
CASRELFNTQYF
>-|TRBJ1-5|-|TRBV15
TGTGCCACCAGCAGAGCACAGAACAATCAGCCCCAGCATTTT
CATSRAQNNQPQHF
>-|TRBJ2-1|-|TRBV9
TGTGCCAGCAGCCCCGGACAGTCCCCCTACAATGAGCAGTTCTTC
CASSPGQSPYNEQFF
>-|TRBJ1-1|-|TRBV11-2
TGTGCCAGCAGCCGCAGGAGACAGTACACTGAAGCTTTCTTT
CASSRRRQYTEAFF
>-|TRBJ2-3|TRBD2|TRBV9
TGTGCCAGCAGCCCCCAGGGACTATGGCAGTATTTT
CASSPQGLWQYF
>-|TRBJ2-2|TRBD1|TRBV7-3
TGTGCCAGCAGCTGCCGGGACAGGGGGGAGTACACCGGGGAGCTGTTTTTT
CASSCRDRGEYTGELFF
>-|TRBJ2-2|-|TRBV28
TGTGCCAGCAGTTTGATGGGAGCCGGGGAGCTGTTTTTT
CASSLMGAGELFF
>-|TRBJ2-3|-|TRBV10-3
TGTGCCATCAGTCGCTCACCCGGAGATACGCAGTATTTT
CAISRSPGDTQYF